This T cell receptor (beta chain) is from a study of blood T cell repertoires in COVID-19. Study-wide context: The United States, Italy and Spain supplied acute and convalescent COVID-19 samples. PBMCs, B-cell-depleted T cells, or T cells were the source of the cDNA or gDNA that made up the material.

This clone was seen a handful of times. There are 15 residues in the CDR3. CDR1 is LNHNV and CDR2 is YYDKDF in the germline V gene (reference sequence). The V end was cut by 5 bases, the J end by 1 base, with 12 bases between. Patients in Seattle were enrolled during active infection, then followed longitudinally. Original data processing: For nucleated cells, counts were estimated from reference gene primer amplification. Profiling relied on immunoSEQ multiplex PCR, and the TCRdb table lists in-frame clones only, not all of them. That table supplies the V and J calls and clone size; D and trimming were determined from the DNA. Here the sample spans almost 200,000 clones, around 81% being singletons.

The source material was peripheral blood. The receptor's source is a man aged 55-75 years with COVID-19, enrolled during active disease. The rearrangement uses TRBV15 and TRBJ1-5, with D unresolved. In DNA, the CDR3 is TGTGCCACCAGCCCCCTGGGCAGAAGCAATCAGCCCCAGCATTTT. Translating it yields CATSPLGRSNQPQHF.